This T cell receptor (beta chain) is from a study of a mutant IDH1 vaccine in newly diagnosed glioma. The wider study: Most patients had radiochemotherapy with temozolomide before enrollment; others had one alone.

Details on this clone: Antigen specificity is unknown.

Notes on the study in general: Patients mounted vaccine-induced immune responses in about 93% of cases. Apparently, pseudoprogression bore no relation to changes among the top peripheral T cell clonotypes.

Here immunoSEQ multiplex PCR was the method, and the copy in TCRdb shows in-frame clones only, minus some. The profile shows approximately 45,000 clones, 88% of them singletons. The sample's time point: week 35, safety follow-up. Topical imiquimod was applied with each vaccine dose, which held 300 ug of mutant IDH1 20-mer peptide. Trimming pared 0 bases from V and 2 bases from J, leaving 4 bases between. The CDR3 runs to 14 residues. Germline CDR1 and CDR2: MNHEY and SMNVEV (reference sequence). This clonotype originated in a woman aged 40 to 50 with glioma. The V gene is TRBV27, the J gene TRBJ2-2, with D unclear. The input for sequencing was PBMCs, taken from a glioma patient whose treatment included an IDH1 peptide vaccine. CDR3 loop: CASSLSPNTGELFF. DNA of the CDR3: TGTGCCAGCAGTTTATCGCCCAACACCGGGGAGCTGTTTTTT.